Listed below are T cell receptor beta chains from one sample, sequenced in a study of shared clonotypes between healthy human individuals. Repertoires were generated with immunoSEQ multiplex PCR, while TCRdb's copy carries only in-frame clones and drops some. This sample has over 2,000,000 clones, with 85% to 95% found just once. The sequencing sample was made of naive CD8+ T cells from PBMCs. These receptors came from a man aged 18 to 35 in good health. Some clones in this sample may be carry-over from other donors' samples. Both conserved end residues are trimmed from each CDR3. A D gene is named only where the DNA matches it firmly. A clone size is listed for some rows: how often the clone was seen (once, few, many), or a class if it is expanded.

d_call,clone_size,j_call,v_call,cdr3_aa
.,once,TRBJ2-1,TRBV9,ASSVGVTEQF
TRBD2,.,TRBJ2-1,TRBV29-1,SATSVSGSNEQF
TRBD1,few,TRBJ1-3,TRBV10-3,ATHGQASSGNTIY
TRBD2,.,TRBJ2-7,TRBV5-1,ASSLAGAGATYEQY
TRBD2,.,TRBJ2-1,TRBV12-5,ASGLSGRVHEQF
TRBD1,.,TRBJ1-2,TRBV11-2,ASSFRGRRGYT
TRBD2,.,TRBJ2-1,TRBV6-6,ASSERETYNEQF
.,.,TRBJ1-4,TRBV7-9,ASSFGGLFEKLF
TRBD2,.,TRBJ2-1,TRBV5-1,ASSHGLASSNEQF
.,.,TRBJ2-3,TRBV9,ASSPGSTQY
.,.,TRBJ2-3,TRBV18,ASSPPGTAPADTQY
.,.,TRBJ1-1,TRBV11-1,ASSLLWSTEAF
.,.,TRBJ2-7,TRBV15,ATSRERQASYEQY
.,.,TRBJ2-7,TRBV5-1,ASSLGPFYEQY
.,.,TRBJ2-3,TRBV14,ASSQATALWDTQY
.,.,TRBJ2-7,TRBV30,AWSVWTYTYEQY
.,.,TRBJ2-1,TRBV7-2,ASSLAGLGF
TRBD2,.,TRBJ2-3,TRBV27,ASSSKTSGTDTQY
.,.,TRBJ2-1,TRBV30,AWSVDSYNEQF
TRBD2,.,TRBJ2-7,TRBV7-2,ASGTSGRGAHEQY
TRBD2,.,TRBJ2-5,TRBV5-1,ASSLGRSGSQETQY
.,.,TRBJ2-3,TRBV18,ASSHGTASTDTQY
.,.,TRBJ2-7,TRBV5-6,ASSLGDTESEQY
TRBD1,.,TRBJ1-2,TRBV28,ASSSERTGVYGYT
.,once,TRBJ2-7,TRBV6-1,ASSDGGNEQY
TRBD2,.,TRBJ2-2,TRBV4-3,ASSPWTSFTGELF
.,.,TRBJ1-2,TRBV27,ASRPMGGRHPRDYGYT
.,once,TRBJ1-2,TRBV5-6,ASSLSWDGYT
.,.,TRBJ1-5,TRBV6-6,ASSYSNGYSNQPQH
TRBD2,.,TRBJ2-3,TRBV15,ATSRSGSADTQY
.,.,TRBJ2-3,TRBV5-1,ASSDFDHPLTDTQY